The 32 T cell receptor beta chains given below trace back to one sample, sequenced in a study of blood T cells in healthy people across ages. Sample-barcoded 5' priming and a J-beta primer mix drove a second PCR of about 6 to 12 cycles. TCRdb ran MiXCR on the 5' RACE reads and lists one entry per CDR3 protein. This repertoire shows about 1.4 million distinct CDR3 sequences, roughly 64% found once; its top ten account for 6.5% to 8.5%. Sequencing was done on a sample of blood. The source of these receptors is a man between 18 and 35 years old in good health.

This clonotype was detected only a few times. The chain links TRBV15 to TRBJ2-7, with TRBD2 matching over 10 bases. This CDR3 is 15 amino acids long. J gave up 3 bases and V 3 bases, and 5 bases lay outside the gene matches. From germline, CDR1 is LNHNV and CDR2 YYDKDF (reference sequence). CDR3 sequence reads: CATSSGTSEVYEQYF. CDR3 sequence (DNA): TGTGCCACCAGCAGCGGGACTAGCGAGGTCTACGAGCAGTACTTC. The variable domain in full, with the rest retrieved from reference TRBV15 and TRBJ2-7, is DAMVIQNPRYQVTQFGKPVTLSCSQTLNHNVMYWYQQKSSQAPKLLFHYYDKDFNNEADTPDNFQSRRPNTSFCFLDIRSPGLGDTAMYLCATSSGTSEVYEQYFGPGTRLTVT.

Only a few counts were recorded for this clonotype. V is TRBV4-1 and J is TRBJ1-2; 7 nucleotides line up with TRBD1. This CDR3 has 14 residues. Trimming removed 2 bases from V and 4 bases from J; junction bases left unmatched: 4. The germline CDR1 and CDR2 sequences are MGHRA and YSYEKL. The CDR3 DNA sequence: TGCGCCAGCAGCCAAACGACAGGGAGCTATGGCTACACCTTC. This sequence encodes CASSQTTGSYGYTF.

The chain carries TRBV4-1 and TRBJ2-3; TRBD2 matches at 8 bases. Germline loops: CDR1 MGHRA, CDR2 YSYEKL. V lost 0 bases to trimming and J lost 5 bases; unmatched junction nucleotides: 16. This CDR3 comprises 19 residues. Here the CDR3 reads CASSQEDAGGHPRGDTQYF. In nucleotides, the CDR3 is TGCGCCAGCAGCCAAGAAGACGCGGGAGGACATCCTAGGGGAGATACGCAGTATTTT.

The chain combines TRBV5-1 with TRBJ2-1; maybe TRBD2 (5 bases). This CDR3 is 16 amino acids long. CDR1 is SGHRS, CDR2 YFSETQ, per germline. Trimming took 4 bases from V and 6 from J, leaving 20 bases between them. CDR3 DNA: TGCGCCAGCAGCATTCAAGGAGGTGGTTTGTTCAATGAGCAGTTCTTC. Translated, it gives CASSIQGGGLFNEQFF.

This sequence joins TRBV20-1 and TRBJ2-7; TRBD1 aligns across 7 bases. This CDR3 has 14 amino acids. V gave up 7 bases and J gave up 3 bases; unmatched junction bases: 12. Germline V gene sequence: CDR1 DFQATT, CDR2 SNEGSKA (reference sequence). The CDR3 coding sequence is TGCAGTGTTTCAGGGACAGAGACTTTCTACGAGCAGTACTTC. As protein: CSVSGTETFYEQYF.

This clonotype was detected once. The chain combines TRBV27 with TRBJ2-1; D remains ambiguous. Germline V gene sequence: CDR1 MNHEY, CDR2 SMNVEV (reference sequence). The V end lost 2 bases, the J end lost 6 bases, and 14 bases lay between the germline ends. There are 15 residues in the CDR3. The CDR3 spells CASSLRPQESNEQFF. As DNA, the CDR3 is TGTGCCAGCAGTTTACGCCCGCAGGAATCCAATGAGCAGTTCTTC.

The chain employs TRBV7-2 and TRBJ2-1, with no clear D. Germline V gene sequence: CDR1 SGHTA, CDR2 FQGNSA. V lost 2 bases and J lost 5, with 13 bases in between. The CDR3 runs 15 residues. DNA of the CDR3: TGTGCCAGCAGCTTAACAGTGCCTTGGGACAATGAGCAGTTCTTC. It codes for CASSLTVPWDNEQFF.

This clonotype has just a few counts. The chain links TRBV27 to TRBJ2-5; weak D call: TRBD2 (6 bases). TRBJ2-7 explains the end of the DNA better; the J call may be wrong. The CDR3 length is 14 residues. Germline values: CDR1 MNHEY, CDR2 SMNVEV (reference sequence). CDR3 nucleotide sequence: TGTGCCAGCAGCCCGACCGGGAGCGGGTACGAGCAGTACTTC. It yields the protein CASSPTGSGYEQYF.

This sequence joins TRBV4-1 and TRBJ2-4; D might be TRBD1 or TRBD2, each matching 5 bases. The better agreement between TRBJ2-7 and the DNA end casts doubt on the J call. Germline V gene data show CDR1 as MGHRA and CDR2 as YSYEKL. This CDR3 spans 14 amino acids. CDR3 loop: CASSRVWGRYEQYF. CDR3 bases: TGCGCCAGCAGCCGCGTATGGGGGAGATACGAGCAGTACTTC.

In DNA form, the CDR3 reads TGCGCCAGCAGCCAAGACGGGAGCTCCTATAATTCACCCCTCCACTTT. Amino acids: CASSQDGSSYNSPLHF. The chain carries TRBV4-3 and TRBJ1-6; D remains unclear. The germline V and J ends were trimmed by 0 bases and 0 bases, with 6 bases remaining between them. This CDR3 is 16 amino acids long. Germline assignment: CDR1 LGHNA and CDR2 YSLEER.

DNA for the CDR3: TGTGCCAGCAGTTACGCGCGGGGGAACACAGATACGCAGTATTTT. As protein: CASSYARGNTDTQYF. The chain employs TRBV6-2 or TRBV6-3 and TRBJ2-3; 7 bases are a match to TRBD2. From germline, CDR1 is MNHEY and CDR2 SVGEGT. V shed 2 bases, J shed 2 bases, and the junction held 4 bases outside the gene matches. The CDR3 runs to 15 residues.

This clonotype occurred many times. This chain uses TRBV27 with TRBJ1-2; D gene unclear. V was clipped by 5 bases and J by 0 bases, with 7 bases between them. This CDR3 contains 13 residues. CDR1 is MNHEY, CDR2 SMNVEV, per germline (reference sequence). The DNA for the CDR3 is TGTGCCAGCAGTGCAGGCGCTAACTATGGCTACACCTTC. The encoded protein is CASSAGANYGYTF.

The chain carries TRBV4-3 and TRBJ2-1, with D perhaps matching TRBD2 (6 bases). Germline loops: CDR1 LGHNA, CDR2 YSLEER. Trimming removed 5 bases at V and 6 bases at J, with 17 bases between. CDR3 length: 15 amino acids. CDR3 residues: CASSGAGTGSNEQFF. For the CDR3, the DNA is TGCGCCAGCAGCGGCGCCGGGACTGGGTCCAATGAGCAGTTCTTC.

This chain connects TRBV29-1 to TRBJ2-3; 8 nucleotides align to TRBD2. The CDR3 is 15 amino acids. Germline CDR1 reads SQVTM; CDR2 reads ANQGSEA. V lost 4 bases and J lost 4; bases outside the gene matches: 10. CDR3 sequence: CSVVLSGREPDTQYF. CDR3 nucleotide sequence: TGCAGCGTTGTGCTGAGCGGGAGAGAGCCAGATACGCAGTATTTT.

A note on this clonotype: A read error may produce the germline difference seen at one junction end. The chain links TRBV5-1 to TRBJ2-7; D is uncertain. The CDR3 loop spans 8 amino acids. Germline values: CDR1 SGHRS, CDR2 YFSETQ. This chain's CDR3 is CTSSTRYF. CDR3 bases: TGCACCAGCAGCACGAGGTACTTC. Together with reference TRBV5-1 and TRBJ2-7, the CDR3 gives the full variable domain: KAGVTQTPRYLIKTRGQQVTLSCSPISGHRSVSWYQQTPGQGLQFLFEYFSETQRNKGNFPGRFSGRQFSNSRSEMNVSTLELGDSALYLCTSSTRYFGPGTRLTVT.

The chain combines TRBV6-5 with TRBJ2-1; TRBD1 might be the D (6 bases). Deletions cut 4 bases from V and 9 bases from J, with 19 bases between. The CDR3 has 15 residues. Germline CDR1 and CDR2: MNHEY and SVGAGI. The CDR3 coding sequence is TGTGCCAGCAGTTGGGACATCCCCTCTCATAGTGAGCAGTTCTTC. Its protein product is CASSWDIPSHSEQFF.

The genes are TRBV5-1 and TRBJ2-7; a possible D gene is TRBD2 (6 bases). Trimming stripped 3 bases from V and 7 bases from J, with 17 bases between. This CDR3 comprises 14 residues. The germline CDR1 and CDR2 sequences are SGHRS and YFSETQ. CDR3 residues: CASSWGTGQMEQYF. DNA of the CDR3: TGCGCCAGCAGCTGGGGGACTGGCCAGATGGAGCAGTACTTC.

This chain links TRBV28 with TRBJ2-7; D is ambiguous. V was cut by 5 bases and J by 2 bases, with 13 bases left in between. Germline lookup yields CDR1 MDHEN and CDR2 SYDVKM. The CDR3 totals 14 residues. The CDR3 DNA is TGTGCCAGCAGTCCACTCGACAAGCCCTACGAGCAGTACTTC. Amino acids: CASSPLDKPYEQYF.

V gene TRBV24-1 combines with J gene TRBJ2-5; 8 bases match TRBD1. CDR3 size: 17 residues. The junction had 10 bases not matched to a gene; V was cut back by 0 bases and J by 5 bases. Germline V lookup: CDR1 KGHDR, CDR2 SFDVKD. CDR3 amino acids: CATSDLGRDRKSETQYF. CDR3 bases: TGTGCCACCAGTGATTTGGGCCGGGACAGGAAATCGGAGACCCAGTACTTC.

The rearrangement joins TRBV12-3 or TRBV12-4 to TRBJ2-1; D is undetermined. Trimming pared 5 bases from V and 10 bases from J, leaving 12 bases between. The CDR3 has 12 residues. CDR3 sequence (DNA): TGTGCCAGCAGTCTTCGCCAGGACGAGCAGTTCTTC. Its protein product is CASSLRQDEQFF.

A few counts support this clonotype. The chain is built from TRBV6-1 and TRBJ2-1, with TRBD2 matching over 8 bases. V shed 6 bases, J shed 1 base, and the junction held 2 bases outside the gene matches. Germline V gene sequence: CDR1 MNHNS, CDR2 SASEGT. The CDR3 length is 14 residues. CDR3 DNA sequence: TGTGCCAGCAGAGCGGGGGTGTCCTACAATGAGCAGTTCTTC. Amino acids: CASRAGVSYNEQFF.

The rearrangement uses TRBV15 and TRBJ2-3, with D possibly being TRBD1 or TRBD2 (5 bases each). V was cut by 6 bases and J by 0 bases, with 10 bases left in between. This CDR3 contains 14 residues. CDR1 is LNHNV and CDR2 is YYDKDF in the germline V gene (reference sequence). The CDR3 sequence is CATSGGRSTDTQYF. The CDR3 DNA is TGTGCCACCAGTGGGGGACGTAGCACAGATACGCAGTATTTT.

CDR3 DNA sequence: TGTGCCAGCAGCCAAGATAACAGGCAAGAGACCCAGTACTTC. It specifies CASSQDNRQETQYF. V usage is TRBV3-1 and J usage is TRBJ2-5, with D perhaps matching TRBD1 (5 bases). CDR1 is LGHDT, CDR2 YNNKEL, per germline (reference sequence). V was shortened by 0 bases and J by 2 bases, with 7 bases between the two germline ends. The CDR3 extends over 14 amino acids.

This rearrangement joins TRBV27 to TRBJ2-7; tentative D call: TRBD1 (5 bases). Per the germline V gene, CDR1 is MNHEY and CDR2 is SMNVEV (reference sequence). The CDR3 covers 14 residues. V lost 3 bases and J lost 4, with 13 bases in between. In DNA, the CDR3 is TGTGCCAGCAGTTTTGGCAGGGATAAATACGAGCAGTACTTC. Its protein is CASSFGRDKYEQYF.

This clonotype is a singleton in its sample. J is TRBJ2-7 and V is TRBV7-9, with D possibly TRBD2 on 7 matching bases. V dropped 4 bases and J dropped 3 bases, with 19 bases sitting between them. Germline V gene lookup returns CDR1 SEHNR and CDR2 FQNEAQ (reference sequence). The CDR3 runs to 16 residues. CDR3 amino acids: CASSSEGGGRVYEQYF. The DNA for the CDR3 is TGTGCCAGCAGCTCCGAGGGGGGGGGGCGCGTCTACGAGCAGTACTTC.

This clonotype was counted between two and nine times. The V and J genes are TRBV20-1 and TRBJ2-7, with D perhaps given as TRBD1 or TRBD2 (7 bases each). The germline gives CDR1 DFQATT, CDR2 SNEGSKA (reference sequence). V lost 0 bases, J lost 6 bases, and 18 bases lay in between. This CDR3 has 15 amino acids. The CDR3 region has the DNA TGCAGTGCTAGAGATCAGGGGGAGGGCCTTGGCGAGCAGTACTTC. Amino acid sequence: CSARDQGEGLGEQYF.

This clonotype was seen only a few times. The CDR3 loop is CSASTSGGPYEQYF. The CDR3 coding sequence is TGCAGTGCGTCGACTAGCGGGGGCCCCTACGAGCAGTACTTC. The gene calls are TRBV20-1 and TRBJ2-7; 12 bases fit TRBD2. Losses at the gene ends were 6 bases for V and 2 bases for J; bases not matched to a gene: 5. CDR3 length: 14 amino acids. Germline V gives CDR1 DFQATT, CDR2 SNEGSKA (reference sequence).

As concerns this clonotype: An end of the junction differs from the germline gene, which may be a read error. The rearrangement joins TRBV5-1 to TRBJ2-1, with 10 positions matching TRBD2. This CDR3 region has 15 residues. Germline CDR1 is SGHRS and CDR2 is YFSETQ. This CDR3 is CVSSYGLADPSEQFF. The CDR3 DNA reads TGCGTCAGCAGCTACGGACTAGCGGACCCCAGTGAGCAGTTCTTC.

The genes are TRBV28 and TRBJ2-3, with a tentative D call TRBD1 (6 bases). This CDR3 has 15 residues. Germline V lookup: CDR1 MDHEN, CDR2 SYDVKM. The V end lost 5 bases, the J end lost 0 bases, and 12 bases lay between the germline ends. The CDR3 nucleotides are TGTGCCAGCAGTCCTGACAGGCTTAGCACAGATACGCAGTATTTT. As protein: CASSPDRLSTDTQYF. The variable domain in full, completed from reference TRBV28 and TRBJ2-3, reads DVKVTQSSRYLVKRTGEKVFLECVQDMDHENMFWYRQDPGLGLRLIYFSYDVKMKEKGDIPEGYSVSREKKERFSLILESASTNQTSMYLCASSPDRLSTDTQYFGPGTRLTVL.

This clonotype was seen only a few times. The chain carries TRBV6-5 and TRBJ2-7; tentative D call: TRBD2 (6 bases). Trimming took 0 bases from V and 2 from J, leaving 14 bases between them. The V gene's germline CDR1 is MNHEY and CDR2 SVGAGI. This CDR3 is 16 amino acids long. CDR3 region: CASSYSPGVTAYEQYF. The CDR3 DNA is TGTGCCAGCAGTTACTCGCCGGGGGTCACGGCCTACGAGCAGTACTTC.

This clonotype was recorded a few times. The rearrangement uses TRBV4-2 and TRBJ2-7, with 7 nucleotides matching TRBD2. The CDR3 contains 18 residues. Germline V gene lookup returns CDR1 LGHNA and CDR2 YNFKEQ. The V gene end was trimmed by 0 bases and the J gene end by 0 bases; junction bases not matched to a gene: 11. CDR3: CASSQDRWAGVSSYEQYF. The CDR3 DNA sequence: TGTGCCAGCAGCCAAGATCGATGGGCGGGGGTAAGCTCCTACGAGCAGTACTTC.

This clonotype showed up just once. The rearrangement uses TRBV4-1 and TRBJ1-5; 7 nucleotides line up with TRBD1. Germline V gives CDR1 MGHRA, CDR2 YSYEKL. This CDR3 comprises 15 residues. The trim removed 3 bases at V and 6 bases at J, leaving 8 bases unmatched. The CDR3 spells CASSHSTGPAQPQHF. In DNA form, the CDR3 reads TGCGCCAGCAGCCATTCGACAGGGCCTGCTCAGCCCCAGCATTTT.